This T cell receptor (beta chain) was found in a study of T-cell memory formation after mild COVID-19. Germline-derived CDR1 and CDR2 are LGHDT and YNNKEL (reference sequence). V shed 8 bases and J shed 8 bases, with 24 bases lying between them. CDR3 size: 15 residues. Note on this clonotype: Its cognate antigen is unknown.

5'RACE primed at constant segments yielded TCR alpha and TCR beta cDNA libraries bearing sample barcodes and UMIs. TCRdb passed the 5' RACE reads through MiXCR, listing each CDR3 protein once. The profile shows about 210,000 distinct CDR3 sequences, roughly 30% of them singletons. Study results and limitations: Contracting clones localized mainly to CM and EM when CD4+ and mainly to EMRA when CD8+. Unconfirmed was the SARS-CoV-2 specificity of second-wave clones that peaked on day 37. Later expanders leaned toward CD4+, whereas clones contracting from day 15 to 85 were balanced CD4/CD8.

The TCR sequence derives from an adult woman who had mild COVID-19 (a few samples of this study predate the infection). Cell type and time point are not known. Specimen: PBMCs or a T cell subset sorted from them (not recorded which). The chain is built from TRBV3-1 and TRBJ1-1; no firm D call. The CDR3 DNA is TGTGCCAGCCATCCGCGGGGTAGAGCTTCTACCGAAGCTTTCTTT. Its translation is CASHPRGRASTEAFF.